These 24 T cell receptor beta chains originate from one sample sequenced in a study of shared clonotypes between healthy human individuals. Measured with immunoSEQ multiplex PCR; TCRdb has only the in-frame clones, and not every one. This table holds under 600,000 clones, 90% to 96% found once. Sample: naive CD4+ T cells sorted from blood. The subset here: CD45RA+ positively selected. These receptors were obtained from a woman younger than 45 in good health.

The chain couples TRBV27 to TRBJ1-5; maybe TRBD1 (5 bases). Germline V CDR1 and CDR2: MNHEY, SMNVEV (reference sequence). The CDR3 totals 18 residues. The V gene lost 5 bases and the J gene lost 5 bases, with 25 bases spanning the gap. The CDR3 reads CASSLSPPGGGRYQPQHF. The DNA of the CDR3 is TGTGCCAGCAGTCTCAGCCCGCCGGGGGGAGGCCGATATCAGCCCCAGCATTTT.

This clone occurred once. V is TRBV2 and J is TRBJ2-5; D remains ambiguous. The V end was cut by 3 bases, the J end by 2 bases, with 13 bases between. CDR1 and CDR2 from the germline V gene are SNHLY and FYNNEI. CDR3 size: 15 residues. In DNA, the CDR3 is TGTGCCAGCAGTGAGTGGGAAGGGAATCAAGAGACCCAGTACTTC. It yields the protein CASSEWEGNQETQYF.

Here the CDR3 DNA reads TGTGCCATATCTAGCGGAAGCACAGATACGCAGTATTTT. Its translation is CAISSGSTDTQYF. This rearrangement joins TRBV19 to TRBJ2-3; 7 bases are shared with TRBD2. The CDR3 covers 13 residues. V lost 10 bases and J lost 0; bases outside the gene matches: 4. Per germline, CDR1 LNHDA and CDR2 SQIVND (reference sequence).

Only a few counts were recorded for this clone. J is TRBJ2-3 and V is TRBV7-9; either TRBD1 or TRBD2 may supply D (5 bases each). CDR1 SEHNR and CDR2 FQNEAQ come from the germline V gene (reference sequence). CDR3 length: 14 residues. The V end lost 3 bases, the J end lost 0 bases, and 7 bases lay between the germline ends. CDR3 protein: CASSFRDSTDTQYF. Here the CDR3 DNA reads TGTGCCAGCAGCTTCCGGGACAGCACAGATACGCAGTATTTT.

CDR3 in DNA: TGTGCCAGCAGTGAAGACCGGGCCCCCACCGGGGCGGAGCAGTTCTTC. The encoded protein is CASSEDRAPTGAEQFF. The chain links TRBV25-1 to TRBJ2-1; D possibly uses TRBD1 or TRBD2 (5 bases each). V was clipped by 2 bases and J by 10 bases, with 21 bases between them. Germline CDR1 reads MGHDK; CDR2 reads SYGVNS. The CDR3 is 16 residues long.

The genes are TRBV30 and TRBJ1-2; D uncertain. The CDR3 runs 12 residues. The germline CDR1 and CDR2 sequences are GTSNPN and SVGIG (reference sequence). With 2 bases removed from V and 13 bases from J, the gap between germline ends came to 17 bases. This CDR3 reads CAWSPVEGASTF. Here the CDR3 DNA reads TGTGCCTGGAGTCCGGTAGAGGGCGCTTCCACCTTC. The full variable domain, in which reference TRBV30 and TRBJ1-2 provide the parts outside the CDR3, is SQTIHQWPATLVQPVGSPLSLECTVEGTSNPNLYWYRQAAGRGLQLLFYSVGIGQISSEVPQNLSASRPQDRQFILSSKKLLLSDSGFYLCAWSPVEGASTFGSGTRLTVV.

The CDR3 loop is CATSRGGGWEGRNTIYF. The DNA for the CDR3 is TGTGCCACCAGCAGAGGTGGGGGTTGGGAGGGAAGAAACACCATATATTTT. The chain has TRBV15 and TRBJ1-3, with D possibly TRBD1 on 5 matching bases. CDR1 is LNHNV, CDR2 YYDKDF, per germline (reference sequence). The CDR3 consists of 17 residues. Trimming cost V 1 base and J 5 bases, with 18 bases left between them.

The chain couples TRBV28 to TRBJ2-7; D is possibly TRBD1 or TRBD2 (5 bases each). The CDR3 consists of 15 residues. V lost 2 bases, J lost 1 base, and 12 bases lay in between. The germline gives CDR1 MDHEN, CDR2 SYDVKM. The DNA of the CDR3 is TGTGCCAGCAGTTTAGACCCGGGGCCGTCCTACGAGCAGTACTTC. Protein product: CASSLDPGPSYEQYF.

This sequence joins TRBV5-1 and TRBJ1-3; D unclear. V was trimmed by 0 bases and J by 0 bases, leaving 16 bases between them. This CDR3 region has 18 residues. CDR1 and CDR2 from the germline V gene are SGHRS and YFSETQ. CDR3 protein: CASSLDHFRRSSGNTIYF. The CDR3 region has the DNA TGCGCCAGCAGCTTGGACCATTTTAGACGGAGCTCTGGAAACACCATATATTTT.

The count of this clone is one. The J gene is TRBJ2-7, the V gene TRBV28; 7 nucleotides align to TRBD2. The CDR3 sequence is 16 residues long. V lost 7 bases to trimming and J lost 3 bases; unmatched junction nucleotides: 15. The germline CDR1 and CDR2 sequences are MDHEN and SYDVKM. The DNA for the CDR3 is TGTGCCAGCACCTCCACAGTCTCCGCGGGAGACTACGAGCAGTACTTC. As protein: CASTSTVSAGDYEQYF. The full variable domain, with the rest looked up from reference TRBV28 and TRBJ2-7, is DVKVTQSSRYLVKRTGEKVFLECVQDMDHENMFWYRQDPGLGLRLIYFSYDVKMKEKGDIPEGYSVSREKKERFSLILESASTNQTSMYLCASTSTVSAGDYEQYFGPGTRLTVT.

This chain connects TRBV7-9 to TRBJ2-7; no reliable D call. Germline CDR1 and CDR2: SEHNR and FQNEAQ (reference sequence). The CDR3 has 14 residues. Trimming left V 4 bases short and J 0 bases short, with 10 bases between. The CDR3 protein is CASSSLTHSYEQYF. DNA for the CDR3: TGTGCCAGCAGCTCCCTGACCCACTCCTACGAGCAGTACTTC.

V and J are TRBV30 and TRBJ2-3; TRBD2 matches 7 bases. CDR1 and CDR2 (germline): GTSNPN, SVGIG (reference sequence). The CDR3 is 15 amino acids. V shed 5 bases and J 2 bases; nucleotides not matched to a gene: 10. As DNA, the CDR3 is TGTGCCTGGTCGGGTGCGGGACTACTCACAGATACGCAGTATTTT. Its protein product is CAWSGAGLLTDTQYF.

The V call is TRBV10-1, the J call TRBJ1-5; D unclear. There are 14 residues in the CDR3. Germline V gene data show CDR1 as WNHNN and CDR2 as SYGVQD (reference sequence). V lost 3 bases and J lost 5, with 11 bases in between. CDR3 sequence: CASSEHPGDQPQHF. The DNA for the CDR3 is TGCGCCAGCAGTGAACACCCAGGCGATCAGCCCCAGCATTTT.

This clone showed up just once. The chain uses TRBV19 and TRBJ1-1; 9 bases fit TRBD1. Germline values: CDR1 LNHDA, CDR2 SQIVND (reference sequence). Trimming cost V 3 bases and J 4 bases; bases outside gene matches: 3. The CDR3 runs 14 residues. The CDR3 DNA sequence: TGTGCCAGTAGTATCTTACAGGGGGCCACTGAAGCTTTCTTT. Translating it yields CASSILQGATEAFF.

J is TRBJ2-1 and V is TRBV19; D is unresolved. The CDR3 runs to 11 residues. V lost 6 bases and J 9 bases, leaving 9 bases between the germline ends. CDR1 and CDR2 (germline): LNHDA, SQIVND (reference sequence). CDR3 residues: CASRLGGEQFF. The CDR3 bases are TGTGCCAGTAGACTCGGCGGTGAGCAGTTCTTC.

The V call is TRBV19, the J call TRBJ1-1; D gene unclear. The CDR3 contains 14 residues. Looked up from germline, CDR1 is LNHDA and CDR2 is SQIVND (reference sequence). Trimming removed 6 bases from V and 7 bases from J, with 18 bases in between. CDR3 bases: TGTGCCAGTAGGTCGGCGTGGGTGTCCAGTGAAGCTTTCTTT. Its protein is CASRSAWVSSEAFF.

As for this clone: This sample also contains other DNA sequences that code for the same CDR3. CDR3 sequence: CASSLTSGNTGELFF. CDR3 bases: TGCGCCAGCAGCTTGACTAGCGGTAACACCGGGGAGCTGTTTTTT. The chain employs TRBV5-1 and TRBJ2-2; 8 nucleotides match TRBD2. The ends lost 1 base at V and 2 bases at J; junction bases unmatched: 1. Germline CDR1 is SGHRS and CDR2 is YFSETQ. This CDR3 contains 15 residues.

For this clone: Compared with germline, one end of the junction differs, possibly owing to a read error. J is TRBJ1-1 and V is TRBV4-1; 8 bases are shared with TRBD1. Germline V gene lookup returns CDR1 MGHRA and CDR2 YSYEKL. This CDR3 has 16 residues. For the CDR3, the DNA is TGCGCCAGCAGCCAAGCCTACAGGACAGGGAACCCTGAAGCTTTCTTT. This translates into CASSQAYRTGNPEAFF.

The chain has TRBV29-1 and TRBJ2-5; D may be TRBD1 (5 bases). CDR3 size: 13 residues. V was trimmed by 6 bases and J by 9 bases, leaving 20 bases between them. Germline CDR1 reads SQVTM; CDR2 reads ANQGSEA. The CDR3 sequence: CSVRVQGPWSQYF. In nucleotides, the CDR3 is TGCAGCGTCCGAGTTCAGGGTCCATGGTCCCAGTACTTC. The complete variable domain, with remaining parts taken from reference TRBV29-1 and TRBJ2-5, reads SAVISQKPSRDICQRGTSLTIQCQVDSQVTMMFWYRQQPGQSLTLIATANQGSEATYESGFVIDKFPISRPNLTFSTLTVSNMSPEDSSIYLCSVRVQGPWSQYFGPGTRLLVL.

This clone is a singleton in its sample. The CDR3: CASSRPGVGPYGYTF. The CDR3 region has the DNA TGTGCCAGCAGCCGTCCAGGTGTGGGGCCCTATGGCTACACCTTC. This chain joins TRBV11-2 and TRBJ1-2; possible D gene TRBD1, 5 bases. There are 15 residues in the CDR3. Deletions cut 5 bases from V and 4 bases from J, with 17 bases between. Germline CDR1 and CDR2: SGHAT and FQNNGV.

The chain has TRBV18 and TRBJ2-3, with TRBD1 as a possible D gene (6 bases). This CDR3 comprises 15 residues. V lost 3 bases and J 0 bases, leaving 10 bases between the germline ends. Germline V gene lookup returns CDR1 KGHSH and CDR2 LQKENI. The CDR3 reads CASSPPGQSTDTQYF. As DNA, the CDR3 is TGTGCCAGCTCACCCCCCGGACAGAGCACAGATACGCAGTATTTT.

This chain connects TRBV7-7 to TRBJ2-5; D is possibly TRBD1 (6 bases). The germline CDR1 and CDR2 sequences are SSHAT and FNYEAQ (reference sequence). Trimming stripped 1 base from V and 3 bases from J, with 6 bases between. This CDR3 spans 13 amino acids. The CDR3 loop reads CASSLDREETQYF. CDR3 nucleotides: TGTGCCAGCAGCTTAGACAGGGAAGAGACCCAGTACTTC.

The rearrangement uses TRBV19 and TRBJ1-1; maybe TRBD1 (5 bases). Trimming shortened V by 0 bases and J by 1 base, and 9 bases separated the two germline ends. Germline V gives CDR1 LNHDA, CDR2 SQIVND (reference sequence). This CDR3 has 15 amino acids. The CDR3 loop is CASSIDDSPNTEAFF. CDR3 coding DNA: TGTGCCAGTAGTATAGACGACAGTCCGAACACTGAAGCTTTCTTT.

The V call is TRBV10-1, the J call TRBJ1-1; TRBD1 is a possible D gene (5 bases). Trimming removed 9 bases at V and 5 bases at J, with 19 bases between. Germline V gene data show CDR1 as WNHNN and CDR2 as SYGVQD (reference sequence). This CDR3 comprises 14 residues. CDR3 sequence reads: CASSRQSGGTEAFF. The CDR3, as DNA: TGCGCCAGTAGTAGACAGAGCGGGGGGACTGAAGCTTTCTTT.